Listed below are T cell receptor beta chains from one sample, sequenced in a study of blood T cell repertoires in COVID-19. Using immunoSEQ multiplex PCR, the repertoire was profiled, and TCRdb retains in-frame clones only, with some absent. This repertoire shows about 95,000 clones, over 75% found once; its top ten account for 25%. Sequenced: peripheral blood. The receptors come from a man older than 75 with active or convalescent COVID-19. The CDR3 runs from the conserved cysteine through the conserved F or W. The order of the fields is J gene, V gene, D gene, CDR3 protein. The D gene is left open where the match is weak.

J: TRBJ1-1; V: TRBV7-2; D: TRBD1; CDR3: CASSSSRTGGKAFF
J: TRBJ1-2; V: TRBV19; D: TRBD1; CDR3: CASSIPGQGSYGYTF
J: TRBJ1-6; V: TRBV5-1; D: TRBD1; CDR3: CASSTGIRDRDSPLHF
J: TRBJ2-3; V: TRBV13; D: TRBD1; CDR3: CASSPSRDSSTDTQYF
J: TRBJ2-7; V: TRBV5-1; D: NA; CDR3: CASSLMGASYEQYF
J: TRBJ1-2; V: TRBV4-1; D: TRBD1; CDR3: CASSPAGQGSSYGYTF
J: TRBJ1-4; V: TRBV7-9; D: NA; CDR3: CASSSPTFRVKEKLFF
J: TRBJ2-5; V: TRBV6-1; D: TRBD2; CDR3: CASSERGRGGLSETQYF
J: TRBJ1-1; V: TRBV3-1/TRBV3-2; D: NA; CDR3: CASSQEGEAFF
J: TRBJ1-5; V: TRBV10-1; D: NA; CDR3: CASSESSRINQPQHF
J: TRBJ2-7; V: TRBV5-1; D: TRBD1; CDR3: CASSSTGGNYEQYF
J: TRBJ2-2; V: TRBV25-1; D: NA; CDR3: CASRGGDTLQSGELFF
J: TRBJ2-2; V: TRBV28; D: NA; CDR3: CASSSPGFGELFF
J: TRBJ2-3; V: TRBV6-2/TRBV6-3; D: TRBD2; CDR3: CASSYPLAGGPDTQYF
J: TRBJ2-7; V: TRBV25-1; D: TRBD1; CDR3: CASSPGQGTYEQYF
J: TRBJ1-2; V: TRBV5-6; D: NA; CDR3: CASSLQGQGLPYGYTF
J: TRBJ1-2; V: TRBV6-5; D: NA; CDR3: CASTQGGGRNYGYTF
J: TRBJ1-1; V: TRBV29-1; D: NA; CDR3: CSAGQPNTEAFF
J: TRBJ1-1; V: TRBV11-2; D: TRBD1; CDR3: CASSFLPGQGWATEAFF
J: TRBJ1-5; V: TRBV11-1; D: TRBD1; CDR3: CASSRDRGPNQPQHF
J: TRBJ2-3; V: TRBV24-1; D: NA; CDR3: CATGKGGPEDTQYF